Listed below are T cell receptor beta chains from one sample, sequenced in a study of long-term antiretroviral therapy in people with HIV. Clones were read by immunoSEQ multiplex PCR, and TCRdb kept only the in-frame ones, dropping some. The table has more than 25,000 clones, under 85% seen once; the top ten hold around 10%. Here the sequenced sample was unsorted PBMCs, taken 2.1 years after starting antiretroviral therapy. The receptor source for this set is a man younger than 40 with HIV. CDR3s include the opening cysteine and the closing phenylalanine or tryptophan. The order of the fields is clone size, J gene, D gene, V gene, CDR3 DNA, CDR3 protein. A D gene is named only where the DNA matches it firmly. Expanded clones get a size class; other rows say once, few or many, or leave the size out.

>.|TRBJ1-4|TRBD1|TRBV4-1
TGCGCCAGGGTAACGACAGGGGCGGGGACGACTAATGAAAAACTGTTTTTT
CARVTTGAGTTNEKLFF
>.|TRBJ2-7|.|TRBV4-2
TGTGCCAGCAGCCAAGATGGACCCTCCTACGAGCAGTACTTC
CASSQDGPSYEQYF
>.|TRBJ2-1|.|TRBV5-1
TGCGCCAGCAGCTTGGATCGGGTGTACAATGAGCAGTTCTTC
CASSLDRVYNEQFF
>.|TRBJ2-3|TRBD1|TRBV6-6
TGTGCCAGCAGACCAGACAGGGGCGTCACAGATACGCAGTATTTT
CASRPDRGVTDTQYF
>.|TRBJ1-5|.|TRBV4-1
TGCGCCAGCAGCCAAGAGGTGGAGGCTAATCAGCCCCAGCATTTT
CASSQEVEANQPQHF
>.|TRBJ1-6|.|TRBV5-4
TGTGCCAGCAGCCCAGGCGTGGCTAATTCACCCCTCCACTTT
CASSPGVANSPLHF
>.|TRBJ2-2|.|TRBV6-5
TGTGCCAGCAGTTACTCGGAGGGATCCTCCGGGGAGCTGTTTTTT
CASSYSEGSSGELFF
>.|TRBJ1-5|.|TRBV28
TGTGCCAGCAGTCCCGAACAGGGTATGCGGCTCAATCAGCCCCAGCATTTT
CASSPEQGMRLNQPQHF
>.|TRBJ1-1|.|TRBV19
TGTGCCAGTAGTCCACGGTTGGACACTGAAGCTTTCTTT
CASSPRLDTEAFF
>.|TRBJ1-3|.|TRBV15
TGTGCCACCAGCTTGGCAGGGCCTGGAAACACCATATATTTT
CATSLAGPGNTIYF
>.|TRBJ1-3|.|TRBV5-6
TGTGCCAGCAGCCCATGGGGACGGGGCGCGCCTGGAAACACCATATATTTT
CASSPWGRGAPGNTIYF
>few|TRBJ1-1|TRBD1|TRBV2
TGTGCCAGCAGTGGGGACAGGGAGGATGCTTTCTTT
CASSGDREDAFF
>.|TRBJ2-1|TRBD2|TRBV15
TGTGCCACCAGCTCCCCGGGACTAGCGGGAGGGCCTGGCGAGTTTGAGCAGTTCTTC
CATSSPGLAGGPGEFEQFF
>.|TRBJ1-5|.|TRBV2
TGTGCCAGCAGTGCTGGGGTGGGGAATCAGCCCCAGCATTTT
CASSAGVGNQPQHF
>.|TRBJ2-5|.|TRBV6-4
TGTGCCAGCAGCCCCACAGGGAGGGAGACCCAGTACTTC
CASSPTGRETQYF
>.|TRBJ1-4|.|TRBV10-3
TGTGCCATCAAGGCCTACCAGGGGCGAAAACTGTTTTTT
CAIKAYQGRKLFF
>.|TRBJ1-3|.|TRBV4-1
TGCGCCAGCAGCCAGCGGGGTGACAGCCCCTCTGGAAACACCATATATTTT
CASSQRGDSPSGNTIYF
>.|TRBJ1-2|.|TRBV5-1
TGCGCCAGCAGCTTGGCACTAGCGAGGCGGAACTATGGCTACACCTTC
CASSLALARRNYGYTF
>.|TRBJ2-1|TRBD1|TRBV6-5
TGTGCCAGCAGTTATCGACAGGGTACCCACAATGAGCAGTTCTTC
CASSYRQGTHNEQFF
>.|TRBJ2-7|.|TRBV14
TGTGCCAGCAGCCAAGTTAGGCTATACGAGCAGTACTTC
CASSQVRLYEQYF
>.|TRBJ2-7|.|TRBV6-6
TGTGCCAGCAGATATAAGGGGTACGAGCAGTACTTC
CASRYKGYEQYF
>.|TRBJ1-6|.|TRBV19
TGTGCCAGTAGTACCCTTGGGATAAGTTCACCCCTCCACTTT
CASSTLGISSPLHF
>.|TRBJ2-7|TRBD1|TRBV5-1
TGCGCCAGCAGCTTGGCTCCGACAGGGGGCAGTTACGAGCAGTACTTC
CASSLAPTGGSYEQYF